The next 30 T cell receptor beta chains were all read from a single sample in a study of blood T cell repertoires in COVID-19. The protocol was immunoSEQ multiplex PCR, while the TCRdb copy is restricted to in-frame clones and leaves out a portion. The sample holds 350,000 or so clones, more than 75% seen once. Source material: PBMCs or T cells enriched from blood (not recorded which). The receptors were gathered from a woman in her 30s who had recovered from COVID-19.

The count of this clone is one. The chain links TRBV3-1 (or the pseudogene TRBV3-2) to TRBJ1-2; 9 bases fit TRBD1. V trimming: 1 base; J trimming: 8 bases; junction bases outside the gene matches: 8. Looked up from germline, CDR1 is LGHDT and CDR2 is YNNKEL (reference sequence). The CDR3 sequence is 15 residues long. The CDR3 loop reads CASSQVGGTGSGYTF. The CDR3 DNA sequence: TGTGCCAGCAGCCAAGTAGGCGGGACAGGGTCCGGCTACACCTTC.

The V gene is TRBV6-4, the J gene TRBJ2-2, with D perhaps TRBD2 (5 bases). The CDR3 has 13 residues. The V end lost 7 bases, the J end lost 6 bases, and 12 bases lay between the germline ends. Germline V gene data show CDR1 as MRHNA and CDR2 as SNTAGT. The CDR3 DNA reads as TGTGCCAGCAAGGATGAGGGCCCCGGGGAGCTGTTTTTT. Protein: CASKDEGPGELFF.

CDR3 loop: CASSLAGPGGTEAFF. The CDR3 DNA reads as TGTGCCAGCAGCTTGGCAGGCCCAGGGGGGACTGAAGCTTTCTTT. This chain uses TRBV5-4 with TRBJ1-1, with 7 nucleotides matching TRBD1. There are 15 residues in the CDR3. CDR1 and CDR2 (germline): SGHNT, YYREEE (reference sequence). V was clipped by 0 bases and J by 5 bases; unmatched bases: 7. Together with reference TRBV5-4 and TRBJ1-1, the CDR3 gives the full variable domain: ETGVTQSPTHLIKTRGQQVTLRCSSQSGHNTVSWYQQALGQGPQFIFQYYREEENGRGNFPPRFSGLQFPNYSSELNVNALELDDSALYLCASSLAGPGGTEAFFGQGTRLTVV.

CDR3 loop: CATSEGLAVSTDTQYF. CDR3 coding DNA: TGTGCCACCAGTGAAGGGCTAGCGGTTAGCACAGATACGCAGTATTTT. The rearrangement joins TRBV24-1 to TRBJ2-3; 7 bases agree with TRBD2. With 4 bases clipped from V and 0 bases from J, the junction kept 6 bases outside the gene matches. The CDR3 consists of 16 residues. The germline gives CDR1 KGHDR, CDR2 SFDVKD.

This clone was seen only once. The chain couples TRBV7-7 to TRBJ2-1; 9 nucleotides align to TRBD1. This CDR3 is 15 amino acids long. Germline V gene sequence: CDR1 SSHAT, CDR2 FNYEAQ (reference sequence). The trim removed 0 bases at V and 4 bases at J, leaving 1 base unmatched. Here the CDR3 DNA reads TGTGCCAGCAGCTTAGCGGGACAGGGTTACAATGAGCAGTTCTTC. This sequence encodes CASSLAGQGYNEQFF.

The chain links TRBV7-6 to TRBJ1-3; 8 nucleotides align to TRBD1. There are 15 residues in the CDR3. After removal of 5 bases from V and 4 bases from J, the junction contained 7 bases not matched to a gene. Germline assignment: CDR1 SGHVS and CDR2 FNYEAQ. This CDR3 is CASSRTTGGGNTIYF. For the CDR3, the DNA is TGTGCCAGCAGCCGAACTACAGGGGGGGGAAACACCATATATTTT. The full variable domain, rest sourced from reference TRBV7-6 and TRBJ1-3, is GAGVSQSPRYKVTKRGQDVALRCDPISGHVSLYWYRQALGQGPEFLTYFNYEAQQDKSGLPNDRFSAERPEGSISTLTIQRTEQRDSAMYRCASSRTTGGGNTIYFGEGSWLTVV.

The chain uses TRBV25-1 and TRBJ2-2, with D possibly being TRBD1 (6 bases). Between the trimmed V and J ends, which lost 5 bases and 0 bases, there was a span of 13 bases. This CDR3 region has 16 residues. The germline CDR1 and CDR2 sequences are MGHDK and SYGVNS. CDR3 loop: CASSPPGHPNTGELFF. Here the CDR3 DNA reads TGTGCCAGCAGTCCTCCGGGACATCCGAACACCGGGGAGCTGTTTTTT. The entire variable domain, with the rest obtained from reference TRBV25-1 and TRBJ2-2, is as follows: EADIYQTPRYLVIGTGKKITLECSQTMGHDKMYWYQQDPGMELHLIHYSYGVNSTEKGDLSSESTVSRIRTEHFPLTLESARPSHTSQYLCASSPPGHPNTGELFFGEGSRLTVL.

The chain couples TRBV12-5 to TRBJ2-7, with 11 bases that match TRBD2. CDR3 size: 17 residues. The trim removed 1 base at V and 2 bases at J, leaving 7 bases unmatched. CDR1 LGHNT and CDR2 FRNRAP come from the germline V gene. CDR3 DNA: TGTGCTAGTGGTTTGGGTCAACTAGCGGGGGATCCCTACGAGCAGTACTTC. It specifies CASGLGQLAGDPYEQYF.

The CDR3 loop reads CASSTGGTDTQYF. Here the CDR3 DNA reads TGTGCCAGCAGCACAGGGGGCACAGATACGCAGTATTTT. The J gene is TRBJ2-3, the V gene TRBV27, with 7 nucleotides matching TRBD1. Germline V gives CDR1 MNHEY, CDR2 SMNVEV (reference sequence). The CDR3 spans 13 residues. With 6 bases clipped from V and 1 base from J, the junction kept 1 base outside the gene matches.

V gene TRBV29-1 combines with J gene TRBJ1-6; 8 bases line up with TRBD1. This CDR3 has 14 residues. V shed 4 bases, J shed 9 bases, and the junction held 8 bases outside the gene matches. CDR1 SQVTM and CDR2 ANQGSEA come from the germline V gene. The CDR3 protein is CSVGTGGSGSPLHF. CDR3 coding DNA: TGCAGCGTTGGAACAGGGGGTTCGGGTTCACCCCTCCACTTT.

This clone was counted a single time. The chain is built from TRBV21-1 and TRBJ1-2; no check of the table's D call, TRBD1, against the DNA was made. TRBV21-1 is described as a pseudogene. The CDR3 extends over 12 amino acids. CDR3: CASGQHSYGYTF. DNA for the CDR3: TGTGCCAGCGGGCAGCATTCTTATGGCTACACCTTC.

The V and J genes are TRBV21-1 and TRBJ2-2; the table gives TRBD1 as D, unverified against the DNA. TRBV21-1 is shown as a pseudogene. CDR3 length: 16 amino acids. In DNA form, the CDR3 reads TGTGCCAGCAGCAAAGGGAACAGTTGGTCCACCGGGGAGCTGTTTTTT. As protein: CASSKGNSWSTGELFF.

The chain is built from TRBV12-3 or TRBV12-4 and TRBJ1-2, with D unresolved. Trimming removed 6 bases from V and 1 base from J, with 3 bases in between. The CDR3 covers 11 residues. The CDR3 spells CASSRNYGYTF. CDR3 in DNA: TGTGCCAGCAGCCGTAACTATGGCTACACCTTC.

The chain recombines TRBV29-1 with TRBJ1-1; D may be TRBD1 (6 bases). The CDR3 is 14 residues long. The V end lost 5 bases, the J end lost 2 bases, and 15 bases lay between the germline ends. The germline V gene encodes CDR1 SQVTM and CDR2 ANQGSEA. CDR3 DNA: TGCAGCGTTCGTAAGAGACAGGATAACACTGAAGCTTTCTTT. Translation gives CSVRKRQDNTEAFF.

The genes are TRBV10-1 and TRBJ2-1; D possibly corresponds to TRBD1 (6 bases). CDR1 WNHNN and CDR2 SYGVQD come from the germline V gene (reference sequence). This CDR3 region has 16 residues. V was cut by 0 bases and J by 4 bases, with 13 bases left in between. In DNA, the CDR3 is TGCGCCAGCAGTGAGTCCAGGGGTTCCCTTTACAATGAGCAGTTCTTC. Translating gives CASSESRGSLYNEQFF.

This clone was picked up a small number of times. The J gene is TRBJ1-6, the V gene TRBV5-1, with TRBD1 identical over 7 bases. The CDR3 is 13 amino acids. V dropped 5 bases and J dropped 8; count of bases not matched to a gene: 4. Germline CDR1 is SGHRS and CDR2 is YFSETQ. In DNA form, the CDR3 reads TGCGCCAGCAGGGATACAGGGGATTCACCCCTCCACTTT. It yields the protein CASRDTGDSPLHF. Based on the CDR3 plus reference TRBV5-1 and TRBJ1-6, the full variable domain is KAGVTQTPRYLIKTRGQQVTLSCSPISGHRSVSWYQQTPGQGLQFLFEYFSETQRNKGNFPGRFSGRQFSNSRSEMNVSTLELGDSALYLCASRDTGDSPLHFGNGTRLTVT.

The DNA for the CDR3 is TGTGCCAGCAGCCAAGATCCTGGTCGGAATTCACCCCTCCACTTT. This codes for CASSQDPGRNSPLHF. The V gene is TRBV3-1 (or the pseudogene TRBV3-2), the J gene TRBJ1-6; D gene uncertain. V shed 0 bases and J shed 7 bases, with 10 bases lying between them. Germline V gives CDR1 LGHDT, CDR2 YNNKEL (reference sequence). This CDR3 is 15 amino acids long.

The DNA of the CDR3 is TGTGCCAGCAGCCAAGAGAACAGGGTGGGTGGCTACACCTTC. As protein: CASSQENRVGGYTF. V is TRBV4-2 and J is TRBJ1-2; weak D call: TRBD1 (6 bases). Germline V lookup: CDR1 LGHNA, CDR2 YNFKEQ. Trimming pared 0 bases from V and 7 bases from J, leaving 12 bases between. The CDR3 totals 14 residues.

The J gene is TRBJ2-3, the V gene TRBV9, with a tentative D call TRBD1 (6 bases). The CDR3 sequence is 12 residues long. V was shortened by 3 bases and J by 5 bases, with 7 bases between the two germline ends. Germline V CDR1 and CDR2: SGDLS, YYNGEE. The CDR3 loop is CASSEGGDTQYF. The DNA for the CDR3 is TGTGCCAGCAGCGAAGGGGGAGATACGCAGTATTTT.

This chain connects TRBV11-2 to TRBJ1-1; D ambiguous. The CDR3 runs 13 residues. Between the trimmed V and J ends, which lost 5 bases and 7 bases, there was a span of 14 bases. CDR1 is SGHAT and CDR2 is FQNNGV in the germline V gene. CDR3: CASSTRRRGEAFF. The DNA of the CDR3 is TGTGCCAGCAGCACCCGACGCCGGGGTGAAGCTTTCTTT.

The chain recombines TRBV6-2 or TRBV6-3 with TRBJ1-1, with 7 nucleotides matching TRBD1. Per the germline V gene, CDR1 is MNHEY and CDR2 is SVGEGT. The CDR3 covers 16 residues. V was pared by 5 bases and J by 1 base, with 10 bases of the junction left unmatched. CDR3 sequence (DNA): TGTGCCAGCAGTAAAAATACAGGGGCGCCGAACACTGAAGCTTTCTTT. Amino acid sequence: CASSKNTGAPNTEAFF.

CDR3 DNA: TGTGCCAGCAGCCGACTAGCGGGGCAGGGCGAGCAGTACTTC. This encodes CASSRLAGQGEQYF. The chain has TRBV11-2 and TRBJ2-7, with 11 bases lining up with TRBD2. Germline CDR1 SGHAT, CDR2 FQNNGV. The CDR3 is made up of 14 amino acids. The trim removed 5 bases at V and 6 bases at J, leaving 6 bases unmatched. Full variable domain (remainder filled in from reference TRBV11-2 and TRBJ2-7): EAGVAQSPRYKIIEKRQSVAFWCNPISGHATLYWYQQILGQGPKLLIQFQNNGVVDDSQLPKDRFSAERLKGVDSTLKIQPAKLEDSAVYLCASSRLAGQGEQYFGPGTRLTVT.

The V and J genes are TRBV7-2 and TRBJ2-5; D call uncertain. The CDR3 has 13 residues. Germline values: CDR1 SGHTA, CDR2 FQGNSA. Trimming shortened V by 5 bases and J by 5 bases, and 12 bases separated the two germline ends. CDR3 coding DNA: TGTGCCAGCAGCAACAATGTTGTGGAGACCCAGTACTTC. This translates into CASSNNVVETQYF.

This chain uses TRBV3-1 (or the pseudogene TRBV3-2) with TRBJ1-1, with TRBD1 identical over 10 bases. V dropped 3 bases and J dropped 5; count of bases not matched to a gene: 6. There are 15 residues in the CDR3. Germline V CDR1 and CDR2: LGHDT, YNNKEL (reference sequence). CDR3: CASSHRDRGGTEAFF. Here the CDR3 DNA reads TGTGCCAGCAGCCACCGGGACAGGGGTGGGACTGAAGCTTTCTTT.

The chain uses TRBV4-1 and TRBJ2-2, with D uncertain. Germline lookup yields CDR1 MGHRA and CDR2 YSYEKL. The CDR3 extends over 15 amino acids. V lost 1 base, J lost 7 bases, and 13 bases lay in between. In DNA form, the CDR3 reads TGCGCCAGCAGCCAAGCGTCGGTGCGTAACGGGGAGCTGTTTTTT. It encodes CASSQASVRNGELFF.

The rearrangement uses TRBV4-2 and TRBJ2-2, with D perhaps TRBD2 (5 bases). The V end lost 3 bases, the J end lost 6 bases, and 11 bases lay between the germline ends. This CDR3 comprises 14 residues. Germline V gene lookup returns CDR1 LGHNA and CDR2 YNFKEQ. CDR3 sequence (DNA): TGTGCCAGCAGCCAGAGGGAAGGGCCCGGGGAGCTGTTTTTT. This sequence encodes CASSQREGPGELFF.

This chain uses TRBV7-8 with TRBJ2-4, with TRBD1 matching 7 bases. Germline lookup yields CDR1 SGHVS and CDR2 FQNEAQ. The junction had 16 bases not matched to a gene; V was cut back by 5 bases and J by 3 bases. The CDR3 is made up of 18 amino acids. DNA for the CDR3: TGTGCCAGCAGCGGACGGGCTCCGGGACAGCAGATCAAAAACATTCAGTACTTC. Protein sequence: CASSGRAPGQQIKNIQYF.

This clone came up once. V is TRBV29-1 and J is TRBJ2-1; possible D gene TRBD2, 6 bases. The CDR3 runs 16 residues. Germline CDR1 and CDR2: SQVTM and ANQGSEA. V dropped 6 bases and J dropped 4 bases, with 22 bases sitting between them. CDR3 DNA sequence: TGCAGCGTCGAATTTGGACTACCCTCCTCGTACAATGAGCAGTTCTTC. The encoded protein is CSVEFGLPSSYNEQFF.

The V and J genes are TRBV7-6 and TRBJ2-7, with a possible D match to TRBD1 (6 bases). Deletions cut 1 base from V and 4 bases from J, with 11 bases between. There are 14 residues in the CDR3. In germline, CDR1 is SGHVS, CDR2 FNYEAQ. CDR3 DNA: TGTGCCAGCAGCTTAGACCAGGGGTCATACGAGCAGTACTTC. Translation gives CASSLDQGSYEQYF.

V usage is TRBV20-1 and J usage is TRBJ1-5; the D gene is possibly TRBD1 (6 bases). CDR1 and CDR2 (germline): DFQATT, SNEGSKA (reference sequence). Trimming pared 3 bases from V and 3 bases from J, leaving 15 bases between. The CDR3 runs to 15 residues. In DNA, the CDR3 is TGCAGTGCTAGTAAGACAGGTTTTATCAATCAGCCCCAGCATTTT. Protein sequence: CSASKTGFINQPQHF.